Below are 13 T cell receptor beta chains sequenced from a single sample in a study of T cells in Graves' hyperthyroidism and ophthalmopathy. Amplified TCR beta CDR3 regions came from RNA transcripts. TCR CDR3 regions were first amplified by RT-PCR with HTBI primers. MiXCR, run by TCRdb on the multiplex PCR reads, gives a single entry per CDR3 protein. The sample yields 490,000 or so distinct CDR3 sequences, about 16% seen once. Sequenced sample: blood. The receptors here all came from a woman aged 25 to 39 with Graves' ophthalmopathy.

The V call is TRBV5-1, the J call TRBJ2-2; 7 bases agree with TRBD2. Germline CDR1 SGHRS, CDR2 YFSETQ. The CDR3 runs to 14 residues. V lost 4 bases and J lost 6; bases outside the gene matches: 6. The CDR3 protein is CASSPSGKPGELFF. Written as DNA, the CDR3 is TGCGCCAGCAGCCCGAGCGGGAAACCCGGGGAGCTGTTTTTT.

In this sample, this clonotype turned up a few times. The rearrangement joins TRBV7-2 to TRBJ2-5; TRBD1 matches 9 bases. Germline-derived CDR1 and CDR2 are SGHTA and FQGNSA. The CDR3 is made up of 14 amino acids. Unmatched junction bases numbered 4, after V lost 3 bases and J lost 5 bases. As DNA, the CDR3 is TGTGCCAGCAGCTTCGGGACAGGGCGGGAGACCCAGTACTTC. This sequence encodes CASSFGTGRETQYF.

The chain has TRBV30 and TRBJ2-7, with 7 bases aligning to TRBD1. Germline lookup yields CDR1 GTSNPN and CDR2 SVGIG (reference sequence). The junction had 10 bases not matched to a gene; V was cut back by 2 bases and J by 3 bases. The CDR3 runs to 15 residues. This CDR3 is CAWSPLRQGRYEQYF. The CDR3 DNA reads as TGTGCCTGGAGTCCCCTCCGACAGGGCCGCTACGAGCAGTACTTC.

The V call is TRBV15, the J call TRBJ1-3, with D hard to call. The V end was cut by 0 bases, the J end by 0 bases, with 6 bases between. This CDR3 is built from 15 residues. The germline V gene has CDR1 LNHNV and CDR2 YYDKDF (reference sequence). The CDR3 DNA follows: TGTGCCACCAGCAGAGACGCCTACTCTGGAAACACCATATATTTT. The encoded protein is CATSRDAYSGNTIYF.

The chain joins TRBV5-1 to TRBJ2-5; tentative D call: TRBD1 (5 bases). Germline V lookup: CDR1 SGHRS, CDR2 YFSETQ. The CDR3 extends over 13 amino acids. V lost 4 bases to trimming and J lost 7 bases, with 14 bases between them. CDR3 amino acids: CASSPEGAGTQYF. DNA for the CDR3: TGCGCCAGCAGCCCGGAAGGGGCTGGGACCCAGTACTTC.

This clonotype was recorded many times. The chain is built from TRBV20-1 and TRBJ1-5; D gene ambiguous. The germline CDR1 and CDR2 sequences are DFQATT and SNEGSKA (reference sequence). Between the trimmed V and J ends, which lost 0 bases and 6 bases, there was a span of 21 bases. The CDR3 covers 17 residues. The CDR3 sequence is CSARDPLLTPGIQPQHF. The CDR3 region has the DNA TGCAGTGCTAGAGATCCGCTTTTGACTCCCGGAATTCAGCCCCAGCATTTT.

In its sample, this clonotype was seen many times. V is TRBV11-2 and J is TRBJ2-7; D possibly corresponds to TRBD2 (6 bases). The CDR3 contains 14 residues. Germline V CDR1 and CDR2: SGHAT, FQNNGV. V was cut by 2 bases and J by 1 base, with 9 bases left in between. In DNA form, the CDR3 reads TGTGCCAGCAGCTTAAGGGACTTATCCTACGAGCAGTACTTC. It codes for CASSLRDLSYEQYF.

CDR3 nucleotide sequence: TGTGCCAGCAGGCCCCCGGAAGGCACTGAAGCTTTCTTT. Translation: CASRPPEGTEAFF. This chain uses TRBV12-3 or TRBV12-4 with TRBJ1-1; D ambiguous. The CDR3 is 13 amino acids. V was cut by 6 bases and J by 4 bases, with 12 bases left in between.

This clonotype was seen many times. The chain carries TRBV30 and TRBJ2-7; a possible D gene is TRBD2 (7 bases). CDR3 length: 18 residues. Between the trimmed V and J ends, which lost 1 base and 2 bases, there was a span of 24 bases. Germline assignment: CDR1 GTSNPN and CDR2 SVGIG (reference sequence). The CDR3 loop is CAWSAKGIQGRVTYEQYF. Here the CDR3 DNA reads TGTGCCTGGAGTGCGAAGGGAATTCAGGGGAGGGTTACCTACGAGCAGTACTTC.

This clonotype has a count of ten or more. The chain uses TRBV11-2 and TRBJ2-7; the D gene is possibly TRBD2 (6 bases). Germline values: CDR1 SGHAT, CDR2 FQNNGV. V was pared by 5 bases and J by 7 bases, with 12 bases between. The CDR3 totals 12 residues. The DNA for the CDR3 is TGTGCCAGCAGCACTTGGAGGGGTGAGCAGTACTTC. Translating it yields CASSTWRGEQYF.

This clonotype was observed at least ten times. The genes are TRBV20-1 and TRBJ2-7, with a possible D match to TRBD1 (5 bases). V lost 2 bases and J 3 bases, leaving 17 bases between the germline ends. This CDR3 is built from 15 residues. The germline V gene encodes CDR1 DFQATT and CDR2 SNEGSKA (reference sequence). The CDR3 sequence is CSARPIRATLYEQYF. CDR3 bases: TGCAGTGCTAGACCCATCAGGGCCACTCTCTACGAGCAGTACTTC.

This clonotype was counted ten times or more. The genes are TRBV27 and TRBJ1-2; TRBD1 matches 10 bases. CDR1 MNHEY and CDR2 SMNVEV come from the germline V gene (reference sequence). The V segment lost 5 bases and the J segment 6 bases; nucleotides outside the gene matches: 6. This CDR3 comprises 14 residues. The DNA of the CDR3 is TGTGCCAGCAGTCTCGGACAGGGGGGCAATGGCTACACCTTC. Protein: CASSLGQGGNGYTF.

This clonotype has only a few counts. The rearrangement uses TRBV27 and TRBJ1-6; D gene ambiguous. Germline CDR1 reads MNHEY; CDR2 reads SMNVEV (reference sequence). Trimming shortened V by 4 bases and J by 6 bases, and 10 bases separated the two germline ends. The CDR3 runs to 14 residues. CDR3 coding DNA: TGTGCCAGCAGTTGGGAGAGGGTTAATTCACCCCTCCACTTT. Translation: CASSWERVNSPLHF.